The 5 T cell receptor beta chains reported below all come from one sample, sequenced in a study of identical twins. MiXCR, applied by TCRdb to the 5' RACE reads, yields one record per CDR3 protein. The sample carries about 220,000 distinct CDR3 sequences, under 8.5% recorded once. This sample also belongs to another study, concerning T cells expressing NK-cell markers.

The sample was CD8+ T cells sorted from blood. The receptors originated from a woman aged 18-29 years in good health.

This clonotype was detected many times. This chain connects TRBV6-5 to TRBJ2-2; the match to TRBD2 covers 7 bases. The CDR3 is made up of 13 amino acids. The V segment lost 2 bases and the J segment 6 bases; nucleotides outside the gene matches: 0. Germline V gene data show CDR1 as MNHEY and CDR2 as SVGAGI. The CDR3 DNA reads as TGTGCCAGCAGTTACGGGGGGGCCGGGGAGCTGTTTTTT. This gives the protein CASSYGGAGELFF.

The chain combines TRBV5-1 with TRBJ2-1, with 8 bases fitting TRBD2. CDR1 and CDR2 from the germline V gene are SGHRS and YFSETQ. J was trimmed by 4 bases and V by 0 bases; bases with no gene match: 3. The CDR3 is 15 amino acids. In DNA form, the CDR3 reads TGCGCCAGCAGCTTGGCCGGACTAGCTTACAATGAGCAGTTCTTC. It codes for CASSLAGLAYNEQFF.

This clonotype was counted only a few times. The chain's CDR3 is CASSGGGANTGELFF. DNA for the CDR3: TGTGCCAGCAGCGGCGGGGGGGCTAACACCGGGGAGCTGTTTTTT. The chain joins TRBV9 to TRBJ2-2, with 9 bases aligning to TRBD2. The CDR3 covers 15 residues. Germline lookup yields CDR1 SGDLS and CDR2 YYNGEE. Trimming removed 3 bases from V and 2 bases from J; junction bases left unmatched: 2.

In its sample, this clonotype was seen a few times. CDR3 DNA: TGTGCCAGCCGAGGACTAGCGGGGGGGCGAGAGACCCAGTACTTC. It specifies CASRGLAGGRETQYF. V usage is TRBV13 and J usage is TRBJ2-5; 15 bases are shared with TRBD2. CDR1 PRHDT and CDR2 FYEKMQ come from the germline V gene (reference sequence). This CDR3 region has 15 residues. V trimming: 8 bases; J trimming: 4 bases; junction bases outside the gene matches: 5.

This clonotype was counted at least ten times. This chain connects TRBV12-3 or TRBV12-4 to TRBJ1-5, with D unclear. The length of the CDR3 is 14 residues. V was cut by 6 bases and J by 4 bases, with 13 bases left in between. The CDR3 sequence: CASSSPGRNQPQHF. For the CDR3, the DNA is TGTGCCAGCAGCTCACCTGGCAGGAATCAGCCCCAGCATTTT.